The rows below give T cell receptor beta chains drawn from one sample of a study of CD8 T cells in Susac syndrome. TCRdb analysed the immunoSEQ multiplex PCR reads with MiXCR anew, one entry per CDR3 protein. The profile covers about 140,000 distinct CDR3 sequences, with approximately 95% appearing a single time and around 0.15% taken by the ten largest. The sample consisted of CD4+ T cells from PBMCs. All receptors come from a human donor with Susac syndrome. Both conserved end residues are part of each CDR3. The order of the fields is CDR3 protein, CDR3 DNA, D gene, clone size, J gene, V gene. D genes are given only for firm matches. Rows give clone size only sometimes, using once, few, many, or a class for an expanded clone.

CDR3 protein: CASTARGPYEQYF; CDR3 DNA: TGTGCCAGCACAGCCCGGGGCCCCTACGAGCAGTACTTC; D gene: .; clone size: .; J gene: TRBJ2-7; V gene: TRBV28
CDR3 protein: CAWSRNLEGEQFF; CDR3 DNA: TGTGCCTGGAGTCGAAACCTAGAGGGTGAGCAGTTCTTC; D gene: .; clone size: .; J gene: TRBJ2-1; V gene: TRBV30
CDR3 protein: CASSASESYGYTF; CDR3 DNA: TGTGCCAGCAGTGCGTCAGAATCGTATGGCTACACCTTC; D gene: .; clone size: .; J gene: TRBJ1-2; V gene: TRBV12-3/TRBV12-4
CDR3 protein: CASSWSGTGYNEQFF; CDR3 DNA: TGTGCCAGCAGTTGGTCCGGGACAGGCTACAATGAGCAGTTCTTC; D gene: TRBD1; clone size: .; J gene: TRBJ2-1; V gene: TRBV11-1
CDR3 protein: CASSFARDRVDYGYTF; CDR3 DNA: TGTGCCAGCAGCTTTGCCCGGGACAGGGTGGACTATGGCTACACCTTC; D gene: TRBD1; clone size: .; J gene: TRBJ1-2; V gene: TRBV7-9
CDR3 protein: CAWSVGPPYGYTF; CDR3 DNA: TGTGCCTGGAGTGTGGGGCCGCCCTATGGCTACACCTTC; D gene: .; clone size: .; J gene: TRBJ1-2; V gene: TRBV30
CDR3 protein: CASSLEVWTGLGREQFF; CDR3 DNA: TGCGCCAGCAGCTTGGAGGTTTGGACAGGGCTGGGAAGGGAGCAGTTCTTC; D gene: TRBD1; clone size: .; J gene: TRBJ2-1; V gene: TRBV5-1
CDR3 protein: CASTLAQGSNQPQHF; CDR3 DNA: TGTGCCAGCACCTTAGCACAGGGTAGCAATCAGCCCCAGCATTTT; D gene: .; clone size: .; J gene: TRBJ1-5; V gene: TRBV18
CDR3 protein: CASSFGQGTGLAGFGELFF; CDR3 DNA: TGTGCCAGCAGTTTCGGCCAGGGGACGGGACTAGCGGGATTCGGGGAGCTGTTTTTT; D gene: TRBD2; clone size: .; J gene: TRBJ2-2; V gene: TRBV12-3/TRBV12-4
CDR3 protein: CASSTMAATETQYF; CDR3 DNA: TGTGCCAGCAGCACCATGGCGGCCACAGAGACCCAGTACTTC; D gene: .; clone size: .; J gene: TRBJ2-5; V gene: TRBV7-6
CDR3 protein: CASSLATGGSTQYF; CDR3 DNA: TGTGCTAGCAGCTTGGCCACAGGTGGCTCGACCCAGTACTTC; D gene: .; clone size: .; J gene: TRBJ2-5; V gene: TRBV7-7
CDR3 protein: CASSEYRATYEQYF; CDR3 DNA: TGTGCCAGCAGTGAATATCGGGCCACCTACGAGCAGTACTTC; D gene: .; clone size: once; J gene: TRBJ2-7; V gene: TRBV25-1
CDR3 protein: CASRPTSGGRDEQFF; CDR3 DNA: TGTGCCAGCAGACCCACTAGCGGGGGGCGGGATGAGCAGTTCTTC; D gene: TRBD2; clone size: .; J gene: TRBJ2-1; V gene: TRBV7-2
CDR3 protein: CASTQGAKGYGLETQYF; CDR3 DNA: TGTGCCAGCACCCAGGGGGCGAAGGGATATGGGTTGGAGACCCAGTACTTC; D gene: TRBD1; clone size: .; J gene: TRBJ2-5; V gene: TRBV13
CDR3 protein: CASSLDSANTGELFF; CDR3 DNA: TGCGCCAGCAGCTTGGACAGCGCGAACACCGGGGAGCTGTTTTTT; D gene: .; clone size: .; J gene: TRBJ2-2; V gene: TRBV5-1
CDR3 protein: CSAETDRGGVEQYF; CDR3 DNA: TGCAGTGCTGAGACGGACAGGGGTGGGGTCGAGCAGTACTTC; D gene: TRBD1; clone size: .; J gene: TRBJ2-7; V gene: TRBV20-1
CDR3 protein: CAWTPNPTSWTF; CDR3 DNA: TGTGCCTGGACCCCCAATCCCACCAGTTGGACCTTC; D gene: .; clone size: once; J gene: TRBJ1-2; V gene: TRBV30
CDR3 protein: CAWRSDRNNEQFF; CDR3 DNA: TGTGCCTGGAGGTCAGACAGAAACAATGAGCAGTTCTTC; D gene: .; clone size: .; J gene: TRBJ2-1; V gene: TRBV30
CDR3 protein: CSARVNSHLPSGANVLTF; CDR3 DNA: TGCAGTGCTAGAGTTAACAGTCATTTACCCTCTGGGGCCAACGTCCTGACTTTC; D gene: .; clone size: .; J gene: TRBJ2-6; V gene: TRBV20-1
CDR3 protein: CASSQGRISGNTIYF; CDR3 DNA: TGTGCCAGCAGCCAAGGACGGATCTCTGGAAACACCATATATTTT; D gene: .; clone size: .; J gene: TRBJ1-3; V gene: TRBV14
CDR3 protein: CASSPQASGRERTQYF; CDR3 DNA: TGCGCCAGCAGCCCCCAGGCTAGCGGGAGGGAGCGGACCCAGTACTTC; D gene: TRBD2; clone size: once; J gene: TRBJ2-5; V gene: TRBV4-3
CDR3 protein: CASSAPVGRIEAFF; CDR3 DNA: TGTGCCAGCAGCGCCCCCGTGGGCAGGATTGAAGCTTTCTTT; D gene: .; clone size: .; J gene: TRBJ1-1; V gene: TRBV9
CDR3 protein: CSARGSMAGLLVQETQYF; CDR3 DNA: TGCAGTGCTAGAGGGTCCATGGCCGGACTTCTCGTTCAAGAGACCCAGTACTTC; D gene: .; clone size: .; J gene: TRBJ2-5; V gene: TRBV20-1
CDR3 protein: CASVITGDAYGYTF; CDR3 DNA: TGTGCCAGCGTAATCACAGGGGATGCCTATGGCTACACCTTC; D gene: TRBD1; clone size: .; J gene: TRBJ1-2; V gene: TRBV28
CDR3 protein: CSARDPSGGTDTQYF; CDR3 DNA: TGCAGTGCTAGAGATCCCAGCGGGGGCACAGATACGCAGTATTTT; D gene: TRBD2; clone size: .; J gene: TRBJ2-3; V gene: TRBV20-1
CDR3 protein: CASGPAGHLNTEAFF; CDR3 DNA: TGTGCCAGCGGCCCGGCCGGACATCTGAACACTGAAGCTTTCTTT; D gene: .; clone size: .; J gene: TRBJ1-1; V gene: TRBV12-3/TRBV12-4